This TCR beta chain was obtained from a study of radiation and T cells in renal cell carcinoma. Time point: blood 4 weeks post-SBRT, at nephrectomy. Sample treatment: 15 Gy SBRT to primary tumor, nephrectomy 4 weeks later. The patient's renal cell carcinoma had clear cell pathology. The table came from immunoSEQ multiplex PCR; TCRdb's copy has only in-frame clones and leaves some out. The sample includes tens of thousands of clones, over 70% of them seen just once. The clonotype was recovered from a man in his 60s with renal cell carcinoma. The sequenced sample was blood, obtained from a patient whose treatment included radiotherapy and nephrectomy.

The CDR3 DNA sequence: TGTGCCAGCAGCGGCTTAGCGGGAGGGAACACAGATACGCAGTATTTT. Translation gives CASSGLAGGNTDTQYF. The rearrangement links TRBV9 to TRBJ2-3; TRBD2 aligns across 11 bases. The V and J ends lost 3 bases and 2 bases, in that order; junction bases with no gene match: 5. This CDR3 is 16 amino acids long. CDR1 and CDR2 (germline): SGDLS, YYNGEE.